This is a list of T cell receptor beta chains from one sample in a study of blood T cells in healthy people across ages. MiXCR, run by TCRdb on the 5' RACE reads, gives a single entry per CDR3 protein. The sample includes over 950,000 distinct CDR3 sequences, 51% of them seen just once. The specimen was blood. These TCRs come from a woman aged 55-69 years in good health. Each CDR3 is given with its conserved first and last residue. D genes are given only for firm matches. The size of a clone is reported for some rows only, either as once, few or many, or as a class for expanded clones.

>TRBV20-1|once|TRBD2|TRBJ2-1
TGCAGTGCGGCTAGCGGGATATACAATGAGCAGTTCTTC
CSAASGIYNEQFF
>TRBV18|-|TRBD1|TRBJ1-1
TGTGCCAGCTCACCACCGGGGAGGGCAGGGGGAACTGAAGCTTTCTTT
CASSPPGRAGGTEAFF
>TRBV5-1|-|TRBD1|TRBJ2-7
TGCGCCAGCAGCCCCTCTGAAGGACAGGGAGGCTACGAGCAGTACTTC
CASSPSEGQGGYEQYF
>TRBV7-9|-|TRBD2|TRBJ2-3
TGTGCCAGCAGCTTGGAGGGCGGGAGAATGGATACGCAGTATTTT
CASSLEGGRMDTQYF
>TRBV29-1|few|-|TRBJ2-4
TGCAGCGGTATAGATCGGGCGGCCAAAAACATTCAGTACTTC
CSGIDRAAKNIQYF
>TRBV6-5|few|TRBD1|TRBJ2-7
TGTGCCAGCCGGGACAGGAACTACGAGCAGTACTTC
CASRDRNYEQYF
>TRBV4-3|-|-|TRBJ2-7
TGCGCCAGCAGCCAAGATAACGGATTGGCCTCCTACGAGCAGTACTTC
CASSQDNGLASYEQYF
>TRBV5-1|once|-|TRBJ2-1
TGCGCCAGCAGCTTGGACACGACCACCTACAATGAGCAGTTCTTC
CASSLDTTTYNEQFF
>TRBV7-9|-|-|TRBJ2-3
TGTGCCAGCAGCCCCGACCTAGTACGAGATACGCAGTATTTT
CASSPDLVRDTQYF
>TRBV9|-|-|TRBJ2-7
TGTGCCAGCAGCGTAGGAATAGCCTACGAGCAGTACTTC
CASSVGIAYEQYF
>TRBV28|once|-|TRBJ1-4
TGTGCCAGCGCCTTTAGGCCGGTAACGGGAGAAAAACTGTTTTTT
CASAFRPVTGEKLFF
>TRBV6-2/TRBV6-3|-|-|TRBJ2-7
TGTGCCAGCACCAAAGGACCCAAAGCCTCCTACGAGCAGTACTTC
CASTKGPKASYEQYF
>TRBV4-2|-|TRBD2|TRBJ2-1
TGTGCCAGCAGCCAAGGAGGTACGGCGGGAGGACAATGGGAGCAGTTCTTC
CASSQGGTAGGQWEQFF
>TRBV6-5|-|TRBD2|TRBJ2-7
TGTGCCAGCAGTTCCTTATTGAGCGGGAGGGTTGAGCAGTACTTC
CASSSLLSGRVEQYF
>TRBV7-9|-|-|TRBJ1-3
TGTGCCAGCAGTTTCGGGTCTGGAAACACCATATATTTT
CASSFGSGNTIYF
>TRBV27|many|TRBD1|TRBJ2-1
TGTGCCAGCAGTATGAATAGGGACAGTTTCCTTGATGAGCAGTTCTTC
CASSMNRDSFLDEQFF
>TRBV25-1|-|-|TRBJ1-2
TGTGCCAGCAGTGCGGCCTATGGCTACACCTTC
CASSAAYGYTF
>TRBV27|-|TRBD1|TRBJ2-3
TGTGCTAGCAAACACAGGGGGCTGGGCACAGATACGCAGTATTTT
CASKHRGLGTDTQYF
>TRBV4-2|-|TRBD2|TRBJ2-1
TGTGCCAGCAGCCAAGGGGGACTAGCGGGAGTGGCTACCTACAATGAGCGGTTCTTC
CASSQGGLAGVATYNERFF
>TRBV20-1|-|TRBD2|TRBJ2-3
TGCAGTGCTAACCCACTAGCGTTCCCTTCAGATACGCAGTATTTT
CSANPLAFPSDTQYF
>TRBV12-3/TRBV12-4|few|-|TRBJ2-4
TGTGCCAGCAGTTTACAGGACGTCAACATTCAGTACTTC
CASSLQDVNIQYF
>TRBV7-2|few|TRBD2|TRBJ2-7
TGTGCCAGCAGTCACCGAGCGGGAGACGTGTCCTACGAGCAGTACTTC
CASSHRAGDVSYEQYF
>TRBV18|-|-|TRBJ2-5
TGTGCCAGCTCACCACTTTCAGGAGCAGGGTACCAAGAGACCCAGTACTTC
CASSPLSGAGYQETQYF
>TRBV4-3|few|-|TRBJ2-5
TGCGCCAGCAGCCAAGGCAGTAGAAGTTACAATGAGCAGTACTTC
CASSQGSRSYNEQYF
>TRBV20-1|few|-|TRBJ2-6
TGCAGTGCTAGACCGCTCGGGCAGCAATTATCTGGGGCCAACGTCCTGACTTTC
CSARPLGQQLSGANVLTF
>TRBV7-9|-|-|TRBJ2-5
TGTGCCAGCAGCTCGGGCGATATGGGATTACGAGAGCAGTACTTC
CASSSGDMGLREQYF
>TRBV29-1|-|TRBD2|TRBJ2-5
TGCAGCGTTCCGAAACGATCGGGAGGGACCCAGTACTTC
CSVPKRSGGTQYF
>TRBV28|-|-|TRBJ2-5
TGTGCCAGCAGTTCCGGGGTAGGGAGAGAGACCCAGTACTTC
CASSSGVGRETQYF
>TRBV10-1|-|TRBD1|TRBJ2-7
TGCGCCAGCAGCGCGGACAGGGACCACGAGCAGTACTTC
CASSADRDHEQYF
>TRBV7-2|-|TRBD1|TRBJ2-1
TGTGCCAGCAGCAATGGACAGGGTCGCTACAATGAGCAGTTCTTC
CASSNGQGRYNEQFF
>TRBV24-1|-|-|TRBJ2-3
TGTGCCACCAGTGACACCGGGGGGCGAGCGGATACGCAGTATTTT
CATSDTGGRADTQYF
>TRBV6-2/TRBV6-3|-|TRBD2|TRBJ2-7
TGTGCCAGTAAAGCGGGAGGTCGGGGCGAGCAGTACTTC
CASKAGGRGEQYF
>TRBV5-1|few|-|TRBJ1-4
TGCGCCAGCAGCGCCCACAGGGCGACCACTAATGAAAAACTGTTTTTT
CASSAHRATTNEKLFF
>TRBV28|-|-|TRBJ1-2
TGTGCCAGCAGTGGGGTAGGGGCGAACTATGGCTACACCTTC
CASSGVGANYGYTF
>TRBV3-1|-|-|TRBJ2-7
TGTGCCAGCAGCCCCCCGGGACATCCCTACGAGCAGTACTTC
CASSPPGHPYEQYF
>TRBV7-9|-|TRBD1|TRBJ2-7
TGTGCCAGCAGCTTCTCCGACAGGGGGCTTCGTAACGAGCAGTACTTC
CASSFSDRGLRNEQYF
>TRBV10-3|-|-|TRBJ2-1
TGTGCCACCCAAAGGGAACATGCCTACGAGCAGTTCTTC
CATQREHAYEQFF
>TRBV4-2|-|TRBD2|TRBJ2-1
TGTGCCAGCAAAAGACTAGCGGGAGGGAATGAGCAGTTCTTC
CASKRLAGGNEQFF
>TRBV5-1|-|-|TRBJ1-1
TGCGCCAGCAGCAGGGGGGTTTCCACTGAAGCTTTCTTT
CASSRGVSTEAFF
>TRBV3-1|-|TRBD2|TRBJ2-1
TGTGCCAGCAGCCAGGTCGAGCGGGGCTACAATGAGCAATTCTTC
CASSQVERGYNEQFF
>TRBV27|-|TRBD2|TRBJ2-7
TGTGCCAGCAGGAGGGGAGGGGAATACGAGCAGTACTTC
CASRRGGEYEQYF
>TRBV7-2|-|TRBD2|TRBJ2-1
TGTGCCAGCAGCTTTGCCACGGGGGGGCAGGTCAATGAGCAGTTCTTC
CASSFATGGQVNEQFF
>TRBV12-3/TRBV12-4|once|-|TRBJ1-5
TGTGCCAGCAGTACGGACGGGCCCCAGCATTTT
CASSTDGPQHF
>TRBV3-1|-|-|TRBJ2-1
TGTGCCAGCGGCCACCTTGATGAGCAGTTCTTC
CASGHLDEQFF
>TRBV29-1|few|-|TRBJ2-7
TGCAGCGTTGGACTCACCAGCTCCTACGAGCAGTACTTC
CSVGLTSSYEQYF
>TRBV28|once|-|TRBJ2-3
TGTGCCGGCACTCCGAACGGGATCAGCACAGATACGCAGTATTTT
CAGTPNGISTDTQYF
>TRBV5-1|few|TRBD2|TRBJ2-7
TGCGCCAGCAGCTTGGCCGTCCGGACTAGTCAGGACGAGCAGTACTTC
CASSLAVRTSQDEQYF
>TRBV6-2/TRBV6-3|-|TRBD1|TRBJ1-1
TGTGCCAGCAGATCGGACAGGGAAGGTTATACTGAAGCTTTCTTT
CASRSDREGYTEAFF
>TRBV6-2/TRBV6-3|-|-|TRBJ2-5
TGTGCCAGCAGAGGAGTGGGGGTCCGTACCAGGGAGACCCAGTACTTC
CASRGVGVRTRETQYF
>TRBV3-1|-|-|TRBJ2-7
TGTGCCAGCAGCACCCGCCTAGGCGGAACCTCCTACAATGAGCAGTACTTC
CASSTRLGGTSYNEQYF
>TRBV20-1|-|-|TRBJ1-5
TGCAGTGCTAGAGATTGGGGTCCCCAGCCCCAGCATTTT
CSARDWGPQPQHF
>TRBV29-1|few|-|TRBJ1-4
TGCAGCGTCCTTTTATCTGAAAAACTGTTTTTT
CSVLLSEKLFF
>TRBV18|-|-|TRBJ2-7
TGTGCCAGCTCACCACGACGATCAGGGGAGAACGAGCAGTACTTC
CASSPRRSGENEQYF
>TRBV12-3/TRBV12-4|-|-|TRBJ2-7
TGTGCCAGCAGTTTACGGTGGAAACCCTACGAGCAGTACTTC
CASSLRWKPYEQYF